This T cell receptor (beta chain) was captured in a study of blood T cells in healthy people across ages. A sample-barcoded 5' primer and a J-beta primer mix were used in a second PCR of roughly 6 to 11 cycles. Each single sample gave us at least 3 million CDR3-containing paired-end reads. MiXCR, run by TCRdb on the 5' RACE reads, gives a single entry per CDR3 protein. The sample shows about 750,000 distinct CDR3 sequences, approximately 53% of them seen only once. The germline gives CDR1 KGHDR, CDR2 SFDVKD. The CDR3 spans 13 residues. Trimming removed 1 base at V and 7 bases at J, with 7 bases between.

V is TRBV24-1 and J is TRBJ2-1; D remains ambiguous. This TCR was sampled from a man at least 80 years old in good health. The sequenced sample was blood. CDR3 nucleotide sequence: TGTGCCACCAGTGATTTCATCCCGAATGAGCAGTTCTTC. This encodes CATSDFIPNEQFF.